The entry below describes one TCR beta chain. Other nucleotide sequences in the sample specify the same CDR3. This sample was taken from a study of T cell changes during pregnancy in multiple sclerosis. Method: immunoSEQ multiplex PCR; TCRdb's copy keeps in-frame clones and lacks some. The profile covers about 13,000 clones, with 90% appearing a single time and roughly an eighth taken by the ten largest. This CDR3 is 11 amino acids long. V was clipped by 6 bases and J by 5 bases, with 6 bases between them. Germline-derived CDR1 and CDR2 are MNHNY and SVGAGI (reference sequence). The sample was CD8+ T cells from peripheral blood mononuclear cells, taken after pregnancy. This sequence was found in a female donor in good health, enrolled as a control in a pregnancy study. The J gene is TRBJ2-3, the V gene TRBV6-6; D not certain. The CDR3 reads CASSPGDTQYF. Here the CDR3 DNA reads TGTGCCAGCAGCCCCGGAGATACGCAGTATTTT.